The T cell receptor (beta chain) under discussion was sequenced for a study of vaccination and CD4 T cells after COVID-19. Across the study: By nasal swab PCR, the convalescent patients were SARS-CoV-2 positive, with ten or so mild cases and one severe. Convalescents were six males and four females, two of them Hispanic. Typically, post-vaccine samples were obtained a median approximately 67 days after dose two, within a range of 14 to 241. Study-wide results and limits: Median SARS-CoV-2-reactive clonotype numbers went from around 19 to 38; this increase was not significant.

Sequencing of the DNA from cultured CD4+ T cells was carried out with the Oncomine TCR Beta short-read assay. MiXCR, run by TCRdb on the PCR reads, gives a single entry per CDR3 protein. This table holds 20,000 to 30,000 distinct CDR3 sequences, 50% to 75% found once. Per germline, CDR1 MNHEY and CDR2 SVGEGT. CDR3 length: 13 amino acids. The J segment lost 4 bases and the V segment lost 7 bases, leaving 1 base of the junction unmatched. This clonotype was seen a single time. As yet, its antigen is unknown. Treatment described: roughly 10-day PBMC culture with coronavirus spike peptide pools or control peptides (ViraFEST assay).

The rearrangement uses TRBV6-2 or TRBV6-3 and TRBJ2-5, with 12 bases that match TRBD2. The sequence was obtained from a human donor who had recovered from COVID-19. The sequencing input was CD4+ T cells from blood, cultured in vitro. CDR3 coding DNA: TGTGCCAGCAAGACTAGCGGGAGAGAGACCCAGTACTTC. Its protein product is CASKTSGRETQYF.